The 8 T cell receptor beta chains reported below all come from one sample, sequenced in a study of blood T cell repertoires in COVID-19. The method was immunoSEQ multiplex PCR; TCRdb's version includes in-frame clones alone and lacks a portion of them. The sample contains roughly 150,000 clones, 82% of which appear only once. The sample was PBMCs or T cells enriched from blood (not recorded which). The receptors derive from a man in his sixties who had recovered from COVID-19.

This chain uses TRBV28 with TRBJ1-5; 9 bases align to TRBD1. The CDR3 spans 15 residues. V dropped 5 bases and J dropped 7; count of bases not matched to a gene: 9. CDR1 and CDR2 from the germline V gene are MDHEN and SYDVKM. The chain's CDR3 is CASSPAGTGRQPQHF. CDR3 coding DNA: TGTGCCAGCAGTCCCGCGGGGACAGGGAGACAGCCCCAGCATTTT.

This rearrangement joins TRBV12-3 or TRBV12-4 to TRBJ2-3, with D unclear. The V gene lost 4 bases and the J gene lost 2 bases, with 7 bases spanning the gap. The CDR3 runs 13 residues. CDR3 DNA: TGTGCCAGCAGTTCCGCTATCACAGATACGCAGTATTTT. Translation: CASSSAITDTQYF.

This chain connects TRBV6-2 or TRBV6-3 to TRBJ2-7; D is uncertain. CDR3 length: 13 amino acids. Trimming shortened V by 4 bases and J by 5 bases, and 12 bases separated the two germline ends. Germline V gene sequence: CDR1 MNHEY, CDR2 SVGEGT. CDR3 nucleotide sequence: TGTGCCAGCAGTTTTTACGGTTTCGACGAGCAGTACTTC. It yields the protein CASSFYGFDEQYF.

The chain uses TRBV6-6 and TRBJ2-5; 14 nucleotides agree with TRBD2. Germline V CDR1 and CDR2: MNHNY, SVGAGI (reference sequence). CDR3 length equals 18 residues. Losses at the gene ends were 5 bases for V and 5 bases for J; bases not matched to a gene: 13. The CDR3 DNA is TGTGCCAGCAGTCTATCCGGGACTAGCGGGGGAATTAGGGAGACCCAGTACTTC. This translates into CASSLSGTSGGIRETQYF.

The rearrangement uses TRBV7-8 and TRBJ2-3; 9 nucleotides match TRBD1. Germline V CDR1 and CDR2: SGHVS, FQNEAQ. The CDR3 has 16 amino acids. Losses at the gene ends were 5 bases for V and 0 bases for J; bases not matched to a gene: 6. The CDR3 protein is CASSPRTGASTDTQYF. The DNA for the CDR3 is TGTGCCAGCAGCCCAAGGACAGGGGCCAGCACAGATACGCAGTATTTT.

V usage is TRBV19 and J usage is TRBJ1-2; 9 bases map to TRBD1. In germline, CDR1 is LNHDA, CDR2 SQIVND (reference sequence). CDR3 length: 17 residues. After removal of 3 bases from V and 5 bases from J, the junction contained 13 bases not matched to a gene. The CDR3 spells CASSILSQGAARYGYTF. The CDR3, as DNA: TGTGCCAGTAGTATCCTTTCACAGGGGGCCGCGAGGTATGGCTACACCTTC.

The CDR3 DNA sequence: TGTGCCAGCAACAGGGGACAAACCTACGAGCAGTACTTC. Encoded protein: CASNRGQTYEQYF. The chain uses TRBV27 and TRBJ2-7; 7 bases fit TRBD1. Germline-derived CDR1 and CDR2 are MNHEY and SMNVEV (reference sequence). The J segment lost 2 bases and the V segment lost 7 bases, leaving 5 bases of the junction unmatched. The CDR3 is 13 residues long.

The chain is built from TRBV5-1 and TRBJ2-3; TRBD1 matches 9 bases. Trimming at V came to 4 bases and at J to 2 bases, leaving 5 bases not matched to a gene. The CDR3 is 15 residues long. From germline, CDR1 is SGHRS and CDR2 YFSETQ. The CDR3, as DNA: TGCGCCAGCAGCGTAAACAGGGGGCACACAGATACGCAGTATTTT. It yields the protein CASSVNRGHTDTQYF.